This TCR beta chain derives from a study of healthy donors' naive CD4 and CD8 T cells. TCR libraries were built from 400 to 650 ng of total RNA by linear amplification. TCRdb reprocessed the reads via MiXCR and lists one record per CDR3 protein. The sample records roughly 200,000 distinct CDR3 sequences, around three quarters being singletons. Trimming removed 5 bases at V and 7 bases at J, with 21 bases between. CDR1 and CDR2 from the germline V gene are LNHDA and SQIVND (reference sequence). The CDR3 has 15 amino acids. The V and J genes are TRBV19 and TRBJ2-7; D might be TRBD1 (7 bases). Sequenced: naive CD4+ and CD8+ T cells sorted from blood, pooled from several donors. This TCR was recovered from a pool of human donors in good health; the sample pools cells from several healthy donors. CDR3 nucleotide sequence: TGTGCCAGTAGTTTGCCGACAGGGAGGCCGGGTGAGCAGTACTTC. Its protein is CASSLPTGRPGEQYF.